This T cell receptor (beta chain) stems from a study of OX40 agonist ivuxolimab in advanced cancers. The overall study: Patients in dose escalation had liver, melanoma, kidney or head and neck cancers.

Clones were read by immunoSEQ multiplex PCR, and TCRdb kept only the in-frame ones, dropping some. The sample contains tens of thousands of clones, about 85% of which appear only once. Looked up from germline, CDR1 is SQVTM and CDR2 is ANQGSEA. V lost 6 bases, J lost 6 bases, and 12 bases lay in between. The CDR3 is made up of 13 amino acids. Blood samples were obtained at baseline, cycle 4 day 1, and cycle 7 day 1. Notes on this clone: The antigen is undetermined.

Study-wide points: Determination of antigen specificity was not performed for the expanded peripheral T cells. More expanded clones were seen, on average, in CD8+ T cells than in CD4+.

The J gene is TRBJ1-6, the V gene TRBV29-1; D gene uncertain. Sequenced here: CD4+ or CD8+ T cells sorted from blood, sampled in a trial of the OX40 agonist ivuxolimab. The TCR was taken from an adult with an advanced solid tumor such as melanoma, head and neck, liver or kidney cancer. Written as DNA, the CDR3 is TGCAGCGTGAGGACTGTAGCTAATTCACCCCTCCACTTT. It specifies CSVRTVANSPLHF.